This passage covers 30 T cell receptor beta chains from one sample sequenced in a study of T cell changes during pregnancy in multiple sclerosis. Some clones are missing from TCRdb's copy, which holds only in-frame ones; the method was immunoSEQ multiplex PCR. The table includes 95,000 to 150,000 clones, roughly 92% detected once. Specimen: peripheral blood, collected before pregnancy. The source of these receptors is a female donor with multiple sclerosis, enrolled in a pregnancy study.

In its sample, this clone was seen once. This CDR3 reads CAISELAPNSGNTIYF. The DNA for the CDR3 is TGTGCCATCAGTGAGTTAGCCCCCAACTCTGGAAACACCATATATTTT. This chain joins TRBV10-3 and TRBJ1-3; no reliable D call. The CDR3 is 16 residues long. Germline loops: CDR1 ENHRY, CDR2 SYGVKD. V lost 1 base to trimming and J lost 0 bases, with 10 bases between them.

The chain joins TRBV2 to TRBJ2-7, with a weak D call TRBD2 (6 bases). V lost 3 bases and J lost 1, with 10 bases in between. Germline CDR1 and CDR2: SNHLY and FYNNEI. The CDR3 is 14 amino acids. The DNA of the CDR3 is TGTGCCAGCAGTGACGTCGGAGGGTCCTACGAGCAGTACTTC. It encodes CASSDVGGSYEQYF.

The chain couples TRBV10-1 to TRBJ1-6, with D tentatively TRBD1 (5 bases). This CDR3 region has 13 residues. With 3 bases removed from V and 7 bases from J, the gap between germline ends came to 7 bases. Per germline, CDR1 WNHNN and CDR2 SYGVQD (reference sequence). The CDR3 region has the DNA TGCGCCAGCAGTGAAGGGGTCAATTCACCCCTCCACTTT. The encoded protein is CASSEGVNSPLHF.

This rearrangement joins TRBV6-4 to TRBJ2-7, with 9 nucleotides matching TRBD1. The CDR3 runs 15 residues. CDR1 MRHNA and CDR2 SNTAGT come from the germline V gene. Germline trimming cut 3 bases from V and 7 bases from J; bases unmatched to any gene: 10. The CDR3 reads CASSEAATGGYEQYF. The CDR3, as DNA: TGTGCCAGCAGTGAAGCGGCGACAGGGGGGTATGAGCAGTACTTC.

The chain couples TRBV25-1 to TRBJ2-7; TRBD2 might be the D (6 bases). Trimming took off 3 bases at V and 6 bases at J, with 12 bases between the two ends. Germline assignment: CDR1 MGHDK and CDR2 SYGVNS. The CDR3 runs 13 residues. The CDR3 DNA sequence: TGTGCCAGCAGTGAGGGAGGAAATCCCGAGCAGTACTTC. As protein: CASSEGGNPEQYF.

The V gene is TRBV7-8, the J gene TRBJ1-4; TRBD1 matches 10 bases. The CDR3 has 13 residues. V trimming: 1 base; J trimming: 10 bases; junction bases outside the gene matches: 0. Germline assignment: CDR1 SGHVS and CDR2 FQNEAQ. CDR3 nucleotides: TGTGCCAGCAGCTTAGGGGACAGGGGAAAACTGTTTTTT. It yields the protein CASSLGDRGKLFF.

V and J are TRBV2 and TRBJ1-4; tentative D call: TRBD1 (6 bases). V was shortened by 6 bases and J by 0 bases, with 8 bases between the two germline ends. The CDR3 loop spans 14 amino acids. Germline CDR1 SNHLY, CDR2 FYNNEI. The CDR3 spells CASRGTPTNEKLFF. As DNA, the CDR3 is TGTGCCAGCAGGGGGACACCAACTAATGAAAAACTGTTTTTT.

This chain connects TRBV6-1 to TRBJ1-1, with TRBD1 as a possible D gene (6 bases). CDR1 and CDR2 from the germline V gene are MNHNS and SASEGT. The CDR3 consists of 16 residues. V gave up 0 bases and J gave up 6 bases, with 17 bases separating them. The chain's CDR3 is CASSEAFLGAWAEAFF. CDR3 bases: TGTGCCAGCAGTGAAGCCTTTTTGGGGGCCTGGGCTGAAGCTTTCTTT.

V and J are TRBV19 and TRBJ2-7; perhaps TRBD1 as D (5 bases). The germline CDR1 and CDR2 sequences are LNHDA and SQIVND (reference sequence). With 4 bases removed from V and 3 bases from J, the gap between germline ends came to 13 bases. The CDR3 runs 14 residues. Here the CDR3 reads CASSNQGWGYEQYF. For the CDR3, the DNA is TGTGCCAGTAGTAACCAGGGATGGGGCTACGAGCAGTACTTC.

A few counts support this clone. This chain connects TRBV5-6 to TRBJ2-1; D is perhaps TRBD1 (6 bases). The V end lost 5 bases, the J end lost 2 bases, and 17 bases lay between the germline ends. The CDR3 has 16 amino acids. CDR1 and CDR2 (germline): SGHDT, YYEEEE. CDR3 loop: CASRRRVGAPYNEQFF. The CDR3 DNA follows: TGTGCCAGCAGGCGACGCGTGGGGGCACCCTACAATGAGCAGTTCTTC.

The CDR3 DNA sequence: TGTGCCAGCAGACAGACCTACTCTGGAAACACCATATATTTT. It is translated as CASRQTYSGNTIYF. This chain uses TRBV27 with TRBJ1-3; D call uncertain. The CDR3 consists of 14 residues. In germline, CDR1 is MNHEY, CDR2 SMNVEV (reference sequence). Trimming cost V 6 bases and J 0 bases, with 9 bases left between them.

This clone appeared once. The chain combines TRBV6-5 with TRBJ2-5, with 9 bases matching TRBD1. The last part of the DNA fits TRBJ2-7 better; the J call may be wrong. CDR3 length: 15 residues. Germline values: CDR1 MNHEY, CDR2 SVGAGI. CDR3: CASRGDRAWSYEQYF. The CDR3 region has the DNA TGTGCCAGCAGAGGGGACAGGGCGTGGTCCTACGAGCAGTACTTC.

This chain's CDR3 is CASSQSISSMNTEAFF. CDR3 DNA sequence: TGTGCCAGCAGCCAGTCGATATCAAGTATGAACACTGAAGCTTTCTTT. This chain uses TRBV28 with TRBJ1-1, with D unclear. The CDR3 spans 16 residues. Trimming removed 6 bases at V and 0 bases at J, with 17 bases between. Germline loops: CDR1 MDHEN, CDR2 SYDVKM.

The chain carries TRBV5-1 and TRBJ1-2, with 12 positions matching TRBD1. Germline CDR1 SGHRS, CDR2 YFSETQ. The CDR3 totals 14 residues. Trimming at V came to 4 bases and at J to 8 bases, leaving 6 bases not matched to a gene. CDR3 sequence reads: CASSVGQGAVGYTF. In DNA form, the CDR3 reads TGCGCCAGCAGCGTGGGACAGGGGGCTGTAGGCTACACCTTC.

The chain uses TRBV6-1 and TRBJ2-7; 10 bases agree with TRBD1. This CDR3 spans 14 amino acids. J was trimmed by 4 bases and V by 6 bases; bases with no gene match: 6. Germline V gene data show CDR1 as MNHNS and CDR2 as SASEGT. The CDR3 sequence is CASRMGQGMYEQYF. The CDR3 bases are TGTGCCAGCAGAATGGGACAGGGGATGTACGAGCAGTACTTC.

In its sample, this clone was seen once. The chain combines TRBV4-2 with TRBJ2-3; 8 bases agree with TRBD2. Germline CDR1 reads LGHNA; CDR2 reads YNFKEQ. The V segment lost 6 bases and the J segment 1 base; nucleotides outside the gene matches: 9. This CDR3 has 16 amino acids. CDR3 bases: TGTGCCAGCAGTGGAGTCGGGGGGGTGGGCACAGATACGCAGTATTTT. Translation gives CASSGVGGVGTDTQYF.

The chain has TRBV7-9 and TRBJ1-6; possibly TRBD1 for D (6 bases). V lost 5 bases to trimming and J lost 1 base, with 12 bases between them. This CDR3 is built from 16 residues. The germline V gene has CDR1 SEHNR and CDR2 FQNEAQ (reference sequence). The CDR3, as DNA: TGTGCCAGCAGCGGATCAGGGACATCCTATAATTCACCCCTCCACTTT. This sequence encodes CASSGSGTSYNSPLHF. Drawing the rest from reference TRBV7-9 and TRBJ1-6, the complete variable domain is DTGVSQNPRHKITKRGQNVTFRCDPISEHNRLYWYRQTLGQGPEFLTYFQNEAQLEKSRLLSDRFSAERPKGSFSTLEIQRTEQGDSAMYLCASSGSGTSYNSPLHFGNGTRLTVT.

This clone was counted only a few times. V gene TRBV30 combines with J gene TRBJ1-5; D remains ambiguous. This CDR3 has 12 amino acids. The V end was cut by 1 base, the J end by 10 bases, with 11 bases between. Germline CDR1 reads GTSNPN; CDR2 reads SVGIG (reference sequence). CDR3 in amino acids: CAWSGRPGPQHF. In DNA, the CDR3 is TGTGCCTGGAGTGGCCGGCCAGGACCCCAGCATTTT.

The chain is built from TRBV5-4 and TRBJ2-5, with a weak D call TRBD1 (6 bases). The germline V gene has CDR1 SGHNT and CDR2 YYREEE (reference sequence). The germline V and J ends were trimmed by 1 base and 4 bases, with 11 bases remaining between them. This CDR3 is built from 14 residues. This CDR3 is CASSLTGTLETQYF. The CDR3 bases are TGTGCCAGCAGCTTGACAGGGACCCTAGAGACCCAGTACTTC. The full variable domain, completed using reference TRBV5-4 and TRBJ2-5, is ETGVTQSPTHLIKTRGQQVTLRCSSQSGHNTVSWYQQALGQGPQFIFQYYREEENGRGNFPPRFSGLQFPNYSSELNVNALELDDSALYLCASSLTGTLETQYFGPGTRLLVL.

This clone was seen a few times. The rearrangement links TRBV19 to TRBJ2-1; D remains unclear. Trimming took 0 bases from V and 10 from J, leaving 13 bases between them. Germline CDR1 LNHDA, CDR2 SQIVND (reference sequence). The CDR3 is made up of 14 amino acids. This CDR3 reads CASSIDRLGQEQFF. The CDR3 DNA sequence: TGTGCCAGTAGTATAGACAGGTTAGGCCAGGAGCAGTTCTTC.

The J gene is TRBJ1-1, the V gene TRBV30, with TRBD1 matching over 11 bases. This CDR3 spans 18 amino acids. The V gene's germline CDR1 is GTSNPN and CDR2 SVGIG (reference sequence). Trimming removed 5 bases from V and 3 bases from J; junction bases left unmatched: 17. CDR3 residues: CAWSGGRRDRGADTEAFF. In nucleotides, the CDR3 is TGTGCCTGGTCAGGAGGCCGCCGGGACAGGGGGGCGGACACTGAAGCTTTCTTT.

This clone was observed once. The CDR3 DNA reads as TGTGCCAGCAGCATAGGGACAACTAACTATGGCTACACCTTC. It translates to CASSIGTTNYGYTF. The chain couples TRBV7-9 to TRBJ1-2, with D perhaps matching TRBD1 (6 bases). Trimming shortened V by 5 bases and J by 0 bases, and 10 bases separated the two germline ends. CDR3 size: 14 residues. The germline gives CDR1 SEHNR, CDR2 FQNEAQ (reference sequence).

This sequence joins TRBV7-9 and TRBJ2-1; 7 bases are a match to TRBD1. With 4 bases clipped from V and 4 bases from J, the junction kept 13 bases outside the gene matches. The CDR3 sequence is 17 residues long. Germline V gene sequence: CDR1 SEHNR, CDR2 FQNEAQ (reference sequence). The CDR3 loop is CASSSPKRDRPYNEQFF. In DNA, the CDR3 is TGTGCCAGCAGCTCACCAAAACGGGACAGACCTTACAATGAGCAGTTCTTC.

V usage is TRBV19 and J usage is TRBJ1-2; D is unresolved. Trimming took 3 bases from V and 3 from J, leaving 8 bases between them. This CDR3 region has 13 residues. Looked up from germline, CDR1 is LNHDA and CDR2 is SQIVND (reference sequence). The CDR3 nucleotides are TGTGCCAGTAGTATTAGCGGATACTATGGCTACACCTTC. Amino acids: CASSISGYYGYTF.

This clone turned up a few times. The chain employs TRBV5-1 and TRBJ1-2; D call uncertain. The V gene's germline CDR1 is SGHRS and CDR2 YFSETQ. Trimming stripped 1 base from V and 4 bases from J, with 11 bases between. CDR3 length: 14 residues. For the CDR3, the DNA is TGCGCCAGCAGCTTGTCTCAGGAAACCTATGGCTACACCTTC. Translation: CASSLSQETYGYTF. Filled out from reference TRBV5-1 and TRBJ1-2, the complete variable domain reads KAGVTQTPRYLIKTRGQQVTLSCSPISGHRSVSWYQQTPGQGLQFLFEYFSETQRNKGNFPGRFSGRQFSNSRSEMNVSTLELGDSALYLCASSLSQETYGYTFGSGTRLTVV.

The chain is built from TRBV12-5 and TRBJ2-5; 10 nucleotides align to TRBD2. This CDR3 is built from 17 residues. Germline V CDR1 and CDR2: LGHNT, FRNRAP. V gave up 1 base and J gave up 4 bases; unmatched junction bases: 9. Here the CDR3 DNA reads TGTGCTAGTGGTTTGGGGCTAGCGGGGGCGCCGGGAGAGACCCAGTACTTC. This gives the protein CASGLGLAGAPGETQYF. Full variable domain (remainder filled in from reference TRBV12-5 and TRBJ2-5): DARVTQTPRHKVTEMGQEVTMRCQPILGHNTVFWYRQTMMQGLELLAYFRNRAPLDDSGMPKDRFSAEMPDATLATLKIQPSEPRDSAVYFCASGLGLAGAPGETQYFGPGTRLLVL.

This rearrangement joins TRBV19 to TRBJ1-2; 7 bases line up with TRBD1. The J segment lost 4 bases and the V segment lost 2 bases, leaving 4 bases of the junction unmatched. The V gene's germline CDR1 is LNHDA and CDR2 SQIVND (reference sequence). The CDR3 consists of 14 residues. CDR3 amino acids: CASSIRQGTYGYTF. In nucleotides, the CDR3 is TGTGCCAGTAGTATACGACAGGGAACCTATGGCTACACCTTC.

This sequence joins TRBV2 and TRBJ2-1; tentative D call: TRBD2 (6 bases). V was shortened by 3 bases and J by 8 bases, with 23 bases between the two germline ends. Germline V gives CDR1 SNHLY, CDR2 FYNNEI. The CDR3 sequence is 17 residues long. Written as DNA, the CDR3 is TGTGCCAGCAGTGATTGGAGGGATCCCCGACATTCCGATGAGCAGTTCTTC. Amino acid sequence: CASSDWRDPRHSDEQFF.

The rearrangement uses TRBV7-6 and TRBJ1-1; 8 positions match TRBD1. V was pared by 2 bases and J by 7 bases, with 6 bases of the junction left unmatched. From germline, CDR1 is SGHVS and CDR2 FNYEAQ. The CDR3 contains 14 residues. The CDR3 protein is CASSLTQGAVEAFF. Here the CDR3 DNA reads TGTGCCAGCAGCTTAACGCAGGGGGCGGTTGAAGCTTTCTTT.

This chain links TRBV5-4 with TRBJ2-3; D ambiguous. The germline V and J ends were trimmed by 1 base and 2 bases, with 8 bases remaining between them. Per germline, CDR1 SGHNT and CDR2 YYREEE (reference sequence). The CDR3 length is 14 residues. The CDR3 loop reads CASSLWSSTDTQYF. DNA of the CDR3: TGTGCCAGCAGCTTGTGGAGCTCCACAGATACGCAGTATTTT. Together with reference TRBV5-4 and TRBJ2-3, the CDR3 gives the full variable domain: ETGVTQSPTHLIKTRGQQVTLRCSSQSGHNTVSWYQQALGQGPQFIFQYYREEENGRGNFPPRFSGLQFPNYSSELNVNALELDDSALYLCASSLWSSTDTQYFGPGTRLTVL.